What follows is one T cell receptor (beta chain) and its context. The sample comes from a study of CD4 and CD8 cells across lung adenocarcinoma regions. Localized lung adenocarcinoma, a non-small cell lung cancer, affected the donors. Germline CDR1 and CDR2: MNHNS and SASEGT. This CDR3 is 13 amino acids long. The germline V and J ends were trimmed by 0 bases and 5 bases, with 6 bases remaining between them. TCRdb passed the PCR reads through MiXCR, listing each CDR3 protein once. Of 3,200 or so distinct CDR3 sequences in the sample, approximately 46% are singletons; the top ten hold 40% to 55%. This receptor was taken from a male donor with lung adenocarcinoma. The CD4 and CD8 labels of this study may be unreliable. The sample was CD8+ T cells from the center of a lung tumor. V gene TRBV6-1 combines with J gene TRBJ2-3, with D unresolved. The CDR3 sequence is CASSEATLDTQYF. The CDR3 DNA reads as TGTGCCAGCAGTGAAGCCACCTTAGATACGCAGTATTTT.